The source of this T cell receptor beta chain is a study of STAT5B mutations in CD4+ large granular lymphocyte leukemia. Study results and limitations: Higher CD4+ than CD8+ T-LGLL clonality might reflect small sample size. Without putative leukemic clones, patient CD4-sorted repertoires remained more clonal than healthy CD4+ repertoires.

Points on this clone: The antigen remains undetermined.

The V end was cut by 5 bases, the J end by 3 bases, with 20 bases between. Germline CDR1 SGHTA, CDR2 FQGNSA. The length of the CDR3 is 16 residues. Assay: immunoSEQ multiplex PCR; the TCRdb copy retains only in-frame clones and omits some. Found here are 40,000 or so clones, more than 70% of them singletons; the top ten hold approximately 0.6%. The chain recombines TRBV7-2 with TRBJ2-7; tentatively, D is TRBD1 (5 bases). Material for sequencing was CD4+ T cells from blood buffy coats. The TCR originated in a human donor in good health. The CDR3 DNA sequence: TGTGCCAGCAGCCGGACGTTGGCCCAGGGCAACTACGAGCAGTACTTC. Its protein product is CASSRTLAQGNYEQYF. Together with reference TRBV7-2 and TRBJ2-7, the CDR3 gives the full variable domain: GAGVSQSPSNKVTEKGKDVELRCDPISGHTALYWYRQSLGQGLEFLIYFQGNSAPDKSGLPSDRFSAERTGGSVSTLTIQRTQQEDSAVYLCASSRTLAQGNYEQYFGPGTRLTVT.